These 3 T cell receptor beta chains originate from one sample sequenced in a study of blood T cell repertoires in COVID-19. TCRdb's table, derived via immunoSEQ multiplex PCR, lists solely in-frame clones and lacks some. The data show around 270,000 clones, about 89% seen once. The sequencing input was peripheral blood. Receptors originate from a man younger than 40 with acute or convalescent COVID-19.

The chain employs TRBV29-1 and TRBJ1-1; D uncertain. The CDR3 runs to 13 residues. Between the trimmed V and J ends, which lost 4 bases and 4 bases, there was a span of 13 bases. Per the germline V gene, CDR1 is SQVTM and CDR2 is ANQGSEA. CDR3 nucleotides: TGCAGCGTTGCCGAGGAGATTGGCACTGAAGCTTTCTTT. This encodes CSVAEEIGTEAFF.

The CDR3 nucleotides are TGTGCCATCAGTAGGGGGCAGGCCCAAGAGACCCAGTACTTC. It encodes CAISRGQAQETQYF. The chain recombines TRBV10-3 with TRBJ2-5; 7 nucleotides line up with TRBD1. The germline V gene encodes CDR1 ENHRY and CDR2 SYGVKD. The J segment lost 1 base and the V segment lost 5 bases, leaving 4 bases of the junction unmatched. This CDR3 contains 14 residues.

The chain employs TRBV13 and TRBJ2-3, with TRBD1 as a possible D gene (6 bases). CDR1 and CDR2 from the germline V gene are PRHDT and FYEKMQ (reference sequence). The CDR3 length is 16 residues. V shed 5 bases and J shed 0 bases, with 15 bases lying between them. The DNA for the CDR3 is TGTGCCAGCAGCCTCGAGACAGGAATCAGCACAGATACGCAGTATTTT. Translation: CASSLETGISTDTQYF.